This TCR beta chain is from a study of cytomegalovirus exposure and HLA in healthy donors. Losses at the gene ends were 2 bases for V and 5 bases for J; bases not matched to a gene: 7. The length of the CDR3 is 17 residues. CDR1 is ENHRY, CDR2 SYGVKD, per germline. As for this clone: Its target is not known.

The PCR employed 60 Vbeta primers together with 13 Jbeta primers. Method: immunoSEQ multiplex PCR; TCRdb's copy keeps in-frame clones and lacks some. The sample lists 150,000 to 180,000 clones; over 75% were seen once. Notes on the study in general: Cytomegalovirus association was listed for approximately 150 TCR beta chains. The authors later found most CMV-associated TCR beta chains appeared HLA-restricted.

This rearrangement joins TRBV10-3 to TRBJ2-1; TRBD2 matches at 12 bases. Sequencing was carried out using PBMCs. The sequence was collected from a woman in her 40s in good health and CMV-seropositive. For the CDR3, the DNA is TGTGCCATCAGTGAGGGCCGGACTAGCGGGGCTAACAATGAGCAGTTCTTC. Amino acids: CAISEGRTSGANNEQFF.